The count of the clone carrying this TCR beta chain is one. The junction had 3 bases not matched to a gene; V was cut back by 5 bases and J by 0 bases. This CDR3 comprises 14 residues. In germline, CDR1 is SGHNT, CDR2 YYREEE (reference sequence). These data originate in a study of blood T cell repertoires in COVID-19. Using immunoSEQ multiplex PCR, the repertoire was profiled, and TCRdb retains in-frame clones only, with some absent. Of about 300,000 clones in the sample, nearly 90% were seen once. Sequencing was done on a sample of PBMCs or T cells enriched from blood (not recorded which). The rearrangement joins TRBV5-4 to TRBJ2-3, with TRBD1 matching over 7 bases. This TCR derives from a woman between 50 and 59 years old who had been exposed to COVID-19. DNA for the CDR3: TGTGCCAGCAGGAGACAGGGAAGCACAGATACGCAGTATTTT. This translates into CASRRQGSTDTQYF.